The 15 T cell receptor beta chains in this list originate from one sample, sequenced in a study of T cell changes during pregnancy in multiple sclerosis. Here immunoSEQ multiplex PCR was the method, and the copy in TCRdb shows in-frame clones only, minus some. Here the sample spans about 68,000 clones, 92% being singletons. Sequencing was performed on peripheral blood, taken after pregnancy. These receptors came from a female donor in good health, enrolled as a control in a pregnancy study.

J is TRBJ1-6 and V is TRBV4-3; D possibly corresponds to TRBD1 (6 bases). Looked up from germline, CDR1 is LGHNA and CDR2 is YSLEER. The CDR3 is 15 amino acids. V shed 0 bases and J shed 7 bases, with 10 bases lying between them. CDR3 sequence reads: CASSQDGTPNSPLHF. DNA for the CDR3: TGCGCCAGCAGCCAAGATGGGACACCAAATTCACCCCTCCACTTT.

The chain joins TRBV27 to TRBJ2-2; 10 bases are a match to TRBD2. CDR1 and CDR2 (germline): MNHEY, SMNVEV (reference sequence). CDR3 length: 20 amino acids. The ends lost 1 base at V and 0 bases at J; junction bases unmatched: 11. CDR3 in DNA: TGTGCCAGCAGTTTATGGGGCCTAGCGGGGGAACTTGCGAACACCGGGGAGCTGTTTTTT. Translation: CASSLWGLAGELANTGELFF.

The chain is built from TRBV7-9 and TRBJ2-1; D possibly corresponds to TRBD2 (6 bases). V was cut by 5 bases and J by 8 bases, with 28 bases left in between. In germline, CDR1 is SEHNR, CDR2 FQNEAQ (reference sequence). The CDR3 spans 18 residues. The CDR3 DNA reads TGTGCCAGCAGCCCACGATTGGGGGGTCCGAGGTTGTGGGATGAGCAGTTCTTC. It specifies CASSPRLGGPRLWDEQFF.

This chain uses TRBV4-1 with TRBJ1-1, with D unresolved. Germline loops: CDR1 MGHRA, CDR2 YSYEKL. The CDR3 is 14 residues long. Trimming took off 1 base at V and 1 base at J, with 7 bases between the two ends. CDR3 sequence (DNA): TGCGCCAGCAGCCAAGCGGAGGGGAACACTGAAGCTTTCTTT. It codes for CASSQAEGNTEAFF.

The CDR3: CASSLDRGLNQPQHF. The CDR3 DNA reads as TGTGCCAGCAGCCTCGACCGGGGACTCAATCAGCCCCAGCATTTT. The chain uses TRBV7-8 and TRBJ1-5, with D perhaps matching TRBD1 (5 bases). In germline, CDR1 is SGHVS, CDR2 FQNEAQ. The CDR3 totals 15 residues. The V end was cut by 5 bases, the J end by 3 bases, with 14 bases between.

The chain combines TRBV4-1 with TRBJ2-1, with 8 bases aligning to TRBD2. V lost 0 bases, J lost 1 base, and 2 bases stayed unmatched. Germline assignment: CDR1 MGHRA and CDR2 YSYEKL. CDR3 size: 16 residues. The CDR3 protein is CASSQDPGGSYNEQFF. CDR3 nucleotides: TGCGCCAGCAGCCAAGATCCGGGGGGGTCCTACAATGAGCAGTTCTTC.

The chain uses TRBV6-1 and TRBJ1-2, with a weak D call TRBD1 (6 bases). Germline CDR1 and CDR2: MNHNS and SASEGT. There are 12 residues in the CDR3. V lost 2 bases to trimming and J lost 6 bases, with 7 bases between them. The CDR3 spells CASSENRDGYTF. The CDR3 DNA is TGTGCCAGCAGTGAAAACAGGGATGGCTACACCTTC.

DNA of the CDR3: TGTGCCGGAGGACTAGCGGGGAGCACAGATACGCAGTATTTT. This translates into CAGGLAGSTDTQYF. The chain links TRBV28 to TRBJ2-3, with 12 bases aligning to TRBD2. The CDR3 runs 14 residues. Germline V lookup: CDR1 MDHEN, CDR2 SYDVKM. The junction had 3 bases not matched to a gene; V was cut back by 11 bases and J by 0 bases.

This chain uses TRBV20-1 with TRBJ1-1, with TRBD1 as a possible D gene (5 bases). The CDR3 loop spans 11 amino acids. The V and J ends lost 8 bases and 2 bases respectively, with 9 bases between them. Germline-derived CDR1 and CDR2 are DFQATT and SNEGSKA (reference sequence). The CDR3 sequence is CSTGVNTEAFF. DNA of the CDR3: TGCAGTACGGGGGTTAACACTGAAGCTTTCTTT.

This rearrangement joins TRBV7-9 to TRBJ2-5; 8 bases agree with TRBD1. Germline trimming cut 6 bases from V and 6 bases from J; bases unmatched to any gene: 9. This CDR3 contains 14 residues. Germline lookup yields CDR1 SEHNR and CDR2 FQNEAQ (reference sequence). CDR3 sequence: CASRDGQGRQTQYF. The CDR3 DNA sequence: TGTGCCAGCAGGGACGGACAGGGTAGGCAGACCCAGTACTTC. Combining the CDR3 with reference TRBV7-9 and TRBJ2-5 gives the whole variable domain DTGVSQNPRHKITKRGQNVTFRCDPISEHNRLYWYRQTLGQGPEFLTYFQNEAQLEKSRLLSDRFSAERPKGSFSTLEIQRTEQGDSAMYLCASRDGQGRQTQYFGPGTRLLVL.

To note about this clone: Germline and junction disagree at one end, which may indicate a read error. The CDR3 reads CASSSQLRLSF. The CDR3 DNA reads TGTGCCAGCAGCTCCCAATTACGGTTATCCTTC. The genes are TRBV5-6 and TRBJ2-7; D ambiguous. The germline CDR1 and CDR2 sequences are SGHDT and YYEEEE. The CDR3 spans 11 residues.

V and J are TRBV5-1 and TRBJ2-7; D possibly corresponds to TRBD1 (5 bases). Trimming removed 6 bases from V and 3 bases from J, with 10 bases in between. CDR3 size: 12 residues. The germline V gene has CDR1 SGHRS and CDR2 YFSETQ. The CDR3 here is CASNRNLYEQYF. The CDR3 region has the DNA TGCGCCAGCAACAGGAACCTCTACGAGCAGTACTTC. Full variable domain (remainder filled in from reference TRBV5-1 and TRBJ2-7): KAGVTQTPRYLIKTRGQQVTLSCSPISGHRSVSWYQQTPGQGLQFLFEYFSETQRNKGNFPGRFSGRQFSNSRSEMNVSTLELGDSALYLCASNRNLYEQYFGPGTRLTVT.

The genes are TRBV7-9 and TRBJ2-3, with 8 bases that match TRBD1. V shed 5 bases and J 0 bases; nucleotides not matched to a gene: 7. This CDR3 is 16 amino acids long. The germline V gene has CDR1 SEHNR and CDR2 FQNEAQ (reference sequence). CDR3 bases: TGTGCCAGCAGCGGGACAGGACCCACTAGCACAGATACGCAGTATTTT. Residues: CASSGTGPTSTDTQYF.

The chain has TRBV4-3 and TRBJ1-1; D uncertain. Germline CDR1 is LGHNA and CDR2 is YSLEER. V shed 0 bases and J shed 1 base, with 9 bases lying between them. The CDR3 covers 15 residues. The CDR3 region has the DNA TGCGCCAGCAGCCAAGATCCAGGTTCGAACACTGAAGCTTTCTTT. Amino acid sequence: CASSQDPGSNTEAFF.

The chain couples TRBV2 to TRBJ2-7, with 9 bases identical to TRBD1. CDR3 length: 15 residues. From germline, CDR1 is SNHLY and CDR2 FYNNEI. The junction had 7 bases not matched to a gene; V was cut back by 4 bases and J by 3 bases. CDR3 loop: CASSAGTGLNYEQYF. The CDR3 DNA reads TGTGCCAGCAGTGCCGGGACAGGGCTGAACTACGAGCAGTACTTC. Variable domain in full (rest from reference TRBV2 and TRBJ2-7): EPEVTQTPSHQVTQMGQEVILRCVPISNHLYFYWYRQILGQKVEFLVSFYNNEISEKSEIFDDQFSVERPDGSNFTLKIRSTKLEDSAMYFCASSAGTGLNYEQYFGPGTRLTVT.